Below, one T cell receptor (beta chain) is given with its context. This sample includes further DNA sequences coding for the same CDR3. Study processing details: Estimation of nucleated cell counts relied on the amplification of reference gene primers. Produced via immunoSEQ multiplex PCR; TCRdb's table is partial and in-frame only. That table furnishes V, J and clone size, whereas the DNA furnished D and trimming. This table has roughly 34,000 clones, 77% appearing once. The V gene's germline CDR1 is ENHRY and CDR2 SYGVKD. Trimming left V 0 bases short and J 1 base short, with 9 bases between. The length of the CDR3 is 16 residues. The data originate from a study of blood T cell repertoires in COVID-19.

Sequenced material: peripheral blood. This clonotype originated in a human donor in a cohort sampled during active COVID-19. The chain employs TRBV10-3 and TRBJ2-2; the D is unclear. The CDR3 nucleotides are TGTGCCATCAGTGAGTCGATCCGACAGAACACCGGGGAGCTGTTTTTT. This sequence encodes CAISESIRQNTGELFF.